This is a list of T cell receptor beta chains from one sample in a study of human T cells and chemical hapten exposure. TCRdb called the RACE reads again in MiXCR, with one record for every CDR3 protein. The profile shows tens of thousands of distinct CDR3 sequences, 6.5% to 8.5% of them singletons. The input for sequencing was whole blood, taken in connection with sensitization to the hapten diphenylcyclopropenone (DPC). These receptors all stem from a woman aged 25 to 45 with alopecia areata. Some clones in this sample may be carry-over from other donors' samples. Both conserved end residues are part of each CDR3. D genes are given only for firm matches. Some rows have no size entry. The others give once, few or many, or a class for an expanded clone.

D	V	size	J	CDR3	DNA
TRBD1	TRBV23-1	many	TRBJ2-3	CASSQGQWSTDTQYF	TGCGCCAGCAGTCAGGGACAGTGGTCCACAGATACGCAGTATTTT
TRBD1	TRBV29-1	-	TRBJ1-1	CSGRQGPNTEAFF	TGCAGCGGGCGACAGGGACCGAACACTGAAGCTTTCTTT
-	TRBV6-5	many	TRBJ1-1	CASSPRTPGRTEAFF	TGTGCCAGCAGTCCCCGTACCCCTGGGCGCACTGAAGCTTTCTTT
TRBD2	TRBV7-9	many	TRBJ2-3	CASRSIAGGVSTDTQYF	TGTGCCAGCAGGTCCATCGCGGGGGGGGTGAGCACAGATACGCAGTATTTT
TRBD1	TRBV27	-	TRBJ1-1	CVSRDRESMNTEAFF	TGTGTCAGCCGGGACAGGGAGTCGATGAACACTGAAGCTTTCTTT
-	TRBV7-2	few	TRBJ1-2	CASSPNNGADGYTF	TGTGCCAGCAGTCCCAACAATGGGGCGGATGGCTACACCTTC
-	TRBV6-5	many	TRBJ1-1	CASADRMNTEAFF	TGTGCCAGCGCTGACAGAATGAACACTGAAGCTTTCTTT
-	TRBV12-3/TRBV12-4	many	TRBJ2-5	CASTKGGGWFDRETQYF	TGTGCCAGCACCAAGGGAGGGGGATGGTTCGATCGAGAGACCCAGTACTTC
-	TRBV3-1	many	TRBJ2-7	CASSNRGYSSYEQYF	TGTGCCAGCTCCAACCGGGGGTACAGCTCCTACGAGCAGTACTTC
-	TRBV3-1	many	TRBJ1-1	CASSQRGADTEAFF	TGTGCCAGCAGCCAGAGGGGGGCGGACACTGAAGCTTTCTTT
TRBD1	TRBV6-4	many	TRBJ2-3	CASSPGTETDTQYF	TGTGCCAGCAGCCCCGGGACAGAGACAGATACGCAGTATTTT
-	TRBV27	many	TRBJ2-7	CASIAFHKSSYEQYF	TGTGCCAGCATCGCCTTTCACAAAAGCTCCTACGAGCAGTACTTC
-	TRBV30	many	TRBJ2-3	CAWSRGVGTDTQYF	TGTGCCTGGAGCAGGGGGGTCGGCACAGATACGCAGTATTTT
TRBD1	TRBV29-1	-	TRBJ1-2	CSVGYLGQAEANYGYTF	TGCAGCGTTGGATATCTGGGACAGGCCGAGGCTAACTATGGCTACACCTTC
TRBD2	TRBV5-1	many	TRBJ2-3	CASFSGGAADTQYF	TGCGCCAGCTTTAGCGGGGGGGCAGCAGATACGCAGTATTTT
-	TRBV30	few	TRBJ1-6	CAWSRDTNFSPLHF	TGTGCCTGGAGTAGGGACACTAACTTTTCACCCCTCCACTTT
-	TRBV29-1	many	TRBJ1-2	CSVQAGGYGYTF	TGCAGCGTTCAGGCCGGGGGCTATGGCTACACCTTC
TRBD1	TRBV29-1	many	TRBJ2-1	CSGDRGHTYNEQFF	TGCAGCGGAGACAGGGGGCACACCTACAATGAGCAGTTCTTC
-	TRBV5-1	many	TRBJ1-6	CASQTDNVSPLHF	TGCGCCAGCCAAACAGACAACGTTTCACCCCTCCACTTT
-	TRBV6-1	-	TRBJ1-2	CASRDSTNYGYTF	TGTGCCAGCAGGGACAGCACTAACTATGGCTACACCTTC
-	TRBV10-2	-	TRBJ1-2	CASSDTGTYTF	TGCGCCAGCAGTGACACAGGAACCTACACCTTC
-	TRBV28	many	TRBJ1-1	CASSLEAGPTEAFF	TGTGCCAGCAGTTTAGAGGCAGGGCCCACTGAAGCTTTCTTT
TRBD1	TRBV20-1	many	TRBJ2-7	CSARDPTGQDYEQYF	TGCAGTGCTAGAGACCCAACCGGACAGGACTACGAGCAGTACTTC
-	TRBV6-5	few	TRBJ2-1	CASSYSRLTFNTYNEQFF	TGTGCCAGCAGTTACTCGAGACTAACGTTCAACACATACAATGAGCAGTTCTTC
-	TRBV21-1	-	TRBJ1-4	CASSNPQLCEKLFF	TGTGCCAGCAGCAACCCCCAACTGTGTGAAAAACTGTTTTTT
TRBD1	TRBV10-3	few	TRBJ2-7	CAISESTGHGSYEQYF	TGTGCCATCAGTGAGTCGACAGGGCACGGGTCCTACGAGCAGTACTTC
TRBD1	TRBV7-2	many	TRBJ1-1	CASSLRRDRGHTEAFF	TGTGCCAGCAGCTTAAGAAGGGACAGGGGGCATACTGAAGCTTTCTTT
-	TRBV9	-	TRBJ2-5	CASSREWGPETQYF	TGTGCCAGCAGCCGAGAGTGGGGCCCAGAGACCCAGTACTTC
-	TRBV12-3/TRBV12-4	few	TRBJ1-3	CASSFTQGGSGNTIYF	TGTGCCAGCAGTTTTACTCAGGGAGGCTCTGGAAACACCATATATTTT
-	TRBV20-1	many	TRBJ2-7	CSARDRGSHEQYF	TGCAGTGCTAGAGATAGGGGCAGCCACGAGCAGTACTTC
-	TRBV20-1	many	TRBJ2-7	CSASLQDSSYEQYF	TGCAGTGCTAGTTTGCAGGACTCCTCCTACGAGCAGTACTTC
-	TRBV6-5	many	TRBJ1-4	CASRDGGAGEKLFF	TGTGCCAGCAGGGACGGGGGGGCCGGTGAAAAACTGTTTTTT
-	TRBV6-6	-	TRBJ1-1	CASREIPRSGTEAFF	TGTGCCAGCAGGGAGATACCCAGGAGCGGCACTGAAGCTTTCTTT
-	TRBV7-2	many	TRBJ2-1	CASSLFGGFDEQFF	TGTGCCAGCAGCTTATTTGGGGGCTTCGATGAGCAGTTCTTC
-	TRBV5-1	many	TRBJ2-6	CASSLQKDSGANVLTF	TGCGCCAGCAGCTTACAGAAAGACTCTGGGGCCAACGTCCTGACTTTC
-	TRBV5-1	-	TRBJ1-1	CASSSGFNSKGTEAFF	TGCGCCAGCAGCTCGGGGTTCAACTCAAAGGGCACTGAAGCTTTCTTT
-	TRBV29-1	many	TRBJ2-5	CSGLGGNQETQYF	TGCAGCGGGCTCGGCGGGAACCAAGAGACCCAGTACTTC
TRBD2	TRBV20-1	few	TRBJ2-7	CSAFSGGVYEQYF	TGCAGTGCTTTTAGCGGGGGGGTCTACGAGCAGTACTTC
-	TRBV7-6	many	TRBJ2-5	CASSQKGYRDYETQYF	TGTGCCAGCAGCCAAAAGGGATACAGGGATTATGAGACCCAGTACTTC
TRBD1	TRBV6-6	-	TRBJ2-7	CASSRPGQGRYEQYF	TGTGCCAGCAGCAGACCGGGACAGGGGCGGTACGAGCAGTACTTC
-	TRBV4-2	many	TRBJ2-3	CASSQDRRASTDTQYF	TGTGCCAGCAGCCAAGATCGAAGGGCTAGCACAGATACGCAGTATTTT
-	TRBV5-1	many	TRBJ2-3	CASSFEGTDTQYF	TGCGCCAGCAGCTTCGAAGGGACAGATACGCAGTATTTT
-	TRBV20-1	few	TRBJ2-7	CSASGEWKSSYEQYF	TGCAGTGCTAGCGGCGAGTGGAAGAGCTCCTACGAGCAGTACTTC
-	TRBV2	many	TRBJ2-5	CASGGPQTQYF	TGTGCCAGTGGGGGCCCGCAGACCCAGTACTTC
-	TRBV18	few	TRBJ1-1	CASSPGQLRMNTEAFF	TGTGCCAGCTCACCAGGGCAGCTAAGGATGAACACTGAAGCTTTCTTT
-	TRBV10-3	many	TRBJ1-6	CAISDENSPLHF	TGTGCCATCAGTGATGAGAATTCACCCCTCCACTTT
-	TRBV20-1	many	TRBJ2-3	CSARDPLEGLDTQYF	TGCAGTGCTAGAGATCCCCTTGAGGGCTTAGATACGCAGTATTTT
-	TRBV7-2	few	TRBJ1-1	CASSPQGLGTEAFF	TGTGCCAGCAGCCCACAGGGTCTGGGAACTGAAGCTTTCTTT
-	TRBV2	many	TRBJ2-3	CASSEQGTSTDTQYF	TGTGCCAGCAGTGAACAGGGAACTAGCACAGATACGCAGTATTTT
TRBD2	TRBV7-3	many	TRBJ2-3	CASSEGLAPSTDTQYF	TGTGCCAGCAGCGAAGGACTAGCGCCCAGCACAGATACGCAGTATTTT
TRBD2	TRBV12-3/TRBV12-4	-	TRBJ2-3	CASTQLTSGGATDTQYF	TGTGCCAGCACCCAGCTGACTAGCGGGGGTGCCACAGATACGCAGTATTTT
-	TRBV5-1	few	TRBJ1-1	CASRQTGSNTEAFF	TGCGCCAGCAGACAGACAGGATCGAACACTGAAGCTTTCTTT
TRBD1	TRBV29-1	many	TRBJ1-1	CSVQTGVNTEAFF	TGCAGCGTACAAACAGGGGTGAACACTGAAGCTTTCTTT
TRBD1	TRBV7-9	few	TRBJ2-5	CASSLGQGRVQETQYF	TGTGCCAGCAGCTTAGGACAGGGACGAGTCCAAGAGACCCAGTACTTC
-	TRBV6-6	few	TRBJ1-2	CASSYSSEGFEYGYTF	TGTGCCAGCAGTTACTCGTCGGAGGGGTTCGAGTATGGCTACACCTTC